One and the same sample provided the 20 T cell receptor beta chains below, sequenced in a study of Graves' ophthalmopathy and Graves' hyperthyroidism. Scientists amplified the TCR beta CDR3 regions from RNA transcripts. HTBI-primed first-round RT-PCR preceded second-round multiplex PCR. MiXCR, applied by TCRdb to the multiplex PCR reads, yields one record per CDR3 protein. The sample carries around 1.1 million distinct CDR3 sequences, around a third recorded once. Sequencing was done on a sample of peripheral blood or thyroid tissue (not recorded which). The receptors were sampled from an adult man with Graves' hyperthyroidism.

Concerning this clonotype: This CDR3 is missing its conserved last phenylalanine or tryptophan, likely due to a read error. Because the CDR3's place on the DNA is in doubt, the DNA is left out and the CDR3 is given as listed by TCRdb. The rearrangement joins TRBV7-9 to TRBJ1-1; the table's TRBD1 call for D was not verified on the DNA. The CDR3 spans 11 residues, counting both ends. Per the germline V gene, CDR1 is SEHNR and CDR2 is FQNEAQ (reference sequence). The CDR3 loop reads CASSFGTGNVY.

V gene TRBV5-1 combines with J gene TRBJ2-5; 11 bases map to TRBD2. Trimming at V came to 0 bases and at J to 6 bases, leaving 4 bases not matched to a gene. The CDR3 is made up of 15 amino acids. Per germline, CDR1 SGHRS and CDR2 YFSETQ. CDR3 amino acids: CASSLELAGVKTQYF. The DNA of the CDR3 is TGCGCCAGCAGCTTGGAACTAGCGGGAGTAAAGACCCAGTACTTC.

Ten or more counts support this clonotype. The genes are TRBV15 and TRBJ2-7; TRBD1 agrees at 9 bases. Germline lookup yields CDR1 LNHNV and CDR2 YYDKDF (reference sequence). V dropped 1 base and J dropped 3; count of bases not matched to a gene: 1. The CDR3 is made up of 14 amino acids. The CDR3: CATSRVDRGYEQYF. The CDR3 coding sequence is TGTGCCACCAGCAGAGTGGACAGGGGCTACGAGCAGTACTTC.

This clonotype has at least ten counts. The rearrangement joins TRBV15 to TRBJ1-1; D gene uncertain. CDR1 and CDR2 (germline): LNHNV, YYDKDF (reference sequence). This CDR3 comprises 15 residues. The V end was cut by 1 base, the J end by 7 bases, with 16 bases between. CDR3 DNA: TGTGCCACCAGCAGAGCGGGCGATTGGGGAAATGAAGCTTTCTTT. Amino acids: CATSRAGDWGNEAFF.

The V call is TRBV9, the J call TRBJ1-2; possible D gene TRBD1, 5 bases. CDR1 SGDLS and CDR2 YYNGEE come from the germline V gene. Deletions cut 4 bases from V and 3 bases from J, with 13 bases between. The CDR3 contains 14 residues. CDR3 residues: CASSQGRGDYGYTF. DNA for the CDR3: TGTGCCAGCAGCCAAGGAAGGGGTGACTATGGCTACACCTTC.

This clonotype was seen a few times. The chain employs TRBV6-2 or TRBV6-3 and TRBJ2-6, with TRBD1 identical over 9 bases. This CDR3 is built from 18 residues. From germline, CDR1 is MNHEY and CDR2 SVGEGT. The V gene end was trimmed by 7 bases and the J gene end by 0 bases; junction bases not matched to a gene: 10. CDR3 region: CASTAPGQGPSGANVLTF. For the CDR3, the DNA is TGTGCCAGCACCGCACCGGGACAGGGACCCTCTGGGGCCAACGTCCTGACTTTC.

V is TRBV10-3 and J is TRBJ2-6; either TRBD1 or TRBD2 may fit D (5 bases each). Trimming took 6 bases from V and 4 from J, leaving 10 bases between them. From germline, CDR1 is ENHRY and CDR2 SYGVKD. The CDR3 loop spans 14 amino acids. Written as DNA, the CDR3 is TGTGCCATCAGACGGGACCGAGGGGCCAACGTCCTGACTTTC. Translation gives CAIRRDRGANVLTF.

The chain couples TRBV11-2 to TRBJ2-7; 10 nucleotides line up with TRBD1. Trimming removed 2 bases from V and 5 bases from J; junction bases left unmatched: 9. This CDR3 is built from 16 residues. CDR1 is SGHAT, CDR2 FQNNGV, per germline. This chain's CDR3 is CASSLLPGQGNHEQYF. CDR3 DNA: TGTGCCAGCAGCTTACTACCGGGACAGGGGAACCACGAGCAGTACTTC.

In this sample, this clonotype turned up many times. CDR3 nucleotide sequence: TGTGCCAGCAGCCAAGAAGAGGATCAGCCCCAGCATTTT. This gives the protein CASSQEEDQPQHF. The chain is built from TRBV14 and TRBJ1-5; D remains unclear. This CDR3 has 13 residues. The V end lost 0 bases, the J end lost 5 bases, and 5 bases lay between the germline ends. The germline V gene encodes CDR1 SGHDN and CDR2 FVKESK.

The chain uses TRBV6-6 and TRBJ1-5, with D possibly TRBD1 on 5 matching bases. V lost 2 bases, J lost 7 bases, and 12 bases lay in between. Looked up from germline, CDR1 is MNHNY and CDR2 is SVGAGI (reference sequence). CDR3 length: 14 residues. The CDR3 DNA is TGTGCCAGCAGTTACGGGGCTGATTTCCAGCCCCAGCATTTT. Amino acid sequence: CASSYGADFQPQHF.

This clonotype came up many times. The rearrangement uses TRBV29-1 and TRBJ1-2; D is unresolved. Trimming cost V 2 bases and J 6 bases, with 13 bases left between them. Germline CDR1 is SQVTM and CDR2 is ANQGSEA. The CDR3 is made up of 13 amino acids. CDR3 nucleotide sequence: TGCAGCGTTGAAAGTCTGGGGTCTAATGGCTACACCTTC. Protein: CSVESLGSNGYTF.

This chain links TRBV7-3 with TRBJ2-5, with 8 bases aligning to TRBD2. Germline-derived CDR1 and CDR2 are SGHTA and FQGTGA. V dropped 5 bases and J dropped 1; count of bases not matched to a gene: 6. CDR3 length equals 15 residues. In DNA form, the CDR3 reads TGTGCCAGCAGCCCGGTGCTAGCGGGCCAAGAGACCCAGTACTTC. Amino acids: CASSPVLAGQETQYF.

This clonotype came up many times. The rearrangement links TRBV5-1 to TRBJ2-5; D gene unclear. This CDR3 spans 13 amino acids. Germline V gives CDR1 SGHRS, CDR2 YFSETQ. Trimming left V 0 bases short and J 7 bases short, with 10 bases between. The CDR3 region is CASSLDQKGTQYF. DNA for the CDR3: TGCGCCAGCAGCTTGGACCAGAAGGGGACCCAGTACTTC.

This chain connects TRBV7-2 to TRBJ1-5; D ambiguous. The germline V and J ends were trimmed by 9 bases and 7 bases, with 13 bases remaining between them. The CDR3 is 12 residues long. Looked up from germline, CDR1 is SGHTA and CDR2 is FQGNSA. CDR3 in DNA: TGTACCAGTGATACGGATTCGCAGCCCCAGCATTTT. This codes for CTSDTDSQPQHF.

This clonotype has at least ten counts. V gene TRBV7-8 combines with J gene TRBJ2-7; D is possibly TRBD1 (7 bases). Trimming pared 5 bases from V and 3 bases from J, leaving 17 bases between. Germline loops: CDR1 SGHVS, CDR2 FQNEAQ. The CDR3 consists of 15 residues. The chain's CDR3 is CASSPWAGQHYEQYF. The CDR3 DNA sequence: TGTGCCAGCAGCCCCTGGGCGGGACAGCACTACGAGCAGTACTTC.

This chain uses TRBV15 with TRBJ1-1; D not resolved. The V gene lost 1 base and the J gene lost 8 bases, with 11 bases spanning the gap. This CDR3 is 13 amino acids long. Germline V gene lookup returns CDR1 LNHNV and CDR2 YYDKDF (reference sequence). The CDR3 here is CATSRVMGLEAFF. DNA for the CDR3: TGTGCCACCAGCAGAGTTATGGGCCTAGAAGCTTTCTTT. Together with reference TRBV15 and TRBJ1-1, the CDR3 gives the full variable domain: DAMVIQNPRYQVTQFGKPVTLSCSQTLNHNVMYWYQQKSSQAPKLLFHYYDKDFNNEADTPDNFQSRRPNTSFCFLDIRSPGLGDTAMYLCATSRVMGLEAFFGQGTRLTVV.

The chain combines TRBV10-2 with TRBJ2-6; no clear D. Germline V gives CDR1 WSHSY, CDR2 SAAADI. Between the trimmed V and J ends, which lost 0 bases and 1 base, there was a span of 7 bases. The CDR3 is made up of 16 amino acids. The CDR3 is CASSESPGSGANVLTF. CDR3 nucleotide sequence: TGCGCCAGCAGTGAGTCTCCCGGGTCTGGGGCCAACGTCCTGACTTTC.

Points on this clonotype: A much larger clone is a single base away; this may be a read error. The rearrangement joins TRBV7-6 to TRBJ2-5; D is ambiguous. CDR1 is SGHVS, CDR2 FNYEAQ, per germline. Trimming shortened V by 5 bases and J by 9 bases, and 19 bases separated the two germline ends. This CDR3 is 14 amino acids long. The CDR3 protein is CASSDPRRPMAQYF. The DNA of the CDR3 is TGTGCCAGCAGCGACCCTCGCAGGCCAATGGCCCAGTACTTC. The full variable domain, completed using reference TRBV7-6 and TRBJ2-5, is GAGVSQSPRYKVTKRGQDVALRCDPISGHVSLYWYRQALGQGPEFLTYFNYEAQQDKSGLPNDRFSAERPEGSISTLTIQRTEQRDSAMYRCASSDPRRPMAQYFGPGTRLLVL.

In its sample, this clonotype was seen many times. The genes are TRBV15 and TRBJ1-2; D is unclear. Trimming removed 0 bases from V and 2 bases from J, with 10 bases in between. Germline CDR1 and CDR2: LNHNV and YYDKDF (reference sequence). The CDR3 spans 15 residues. The CDR3 spells CATSRDLGKNYGYTF. The CDR3 nucleotides are TGTGCCACCAGCAGAGATCTAGGCAAGAACTATGGCTACACCTTC.

This clonotype showed up many times. The V gene is TRBV12-3 or TRBV12-4, the J gene TRBJ1-4, with D unresolved. The CDR3 is 13 amino acids. Trimming left V 7 bases short and J 6 bases short, with 12 bases between. CDR3: CASIRNGDEKLFF. CDR3 bases: TGTGCCAGCATAAGGAACGGAGATGAAAAACTGTTTTTT.